The rows below give T cell receptor beta chains drawn from one sample of a study of glioma-infiltrating T cells. One entry per CDR3 protein results from TCRdb running MiXCR on the multiplex PCR reads. The profile shows under 200,000 distinct CDR3 sequences, roughly two fifths of them singletons. The sequencing input was glioma tissue, nonneoplastic brain tissue, or PBMCs (not recorded which). These receptors originate from a human donor with low-grade glioma or glioblastoma, undergoing nonglioma brain surgery, or in good health (not recorded which). CDR3s include the opening cysteine and the closing phenylalanine or tryptophan. The D gene is left open where the match is weak. Clone sizes are given selectively: once, few, many, or a class where the clone is expanded.

clone size	V gene	D gene	CDR3 length	J gene	CDR3 DNA	CDR3 protein
-	TRBV10-3	-	18	TRBJ2-1	TGTGCCATCAGTGAGGATCTCAGGGGAGGCTACTCTTACAATGAGCAGTTCTTC	CAISEDLRGGYSYNEQFF
-	TRBV28	-	14	TRBJ2-1	TGTGCCCTCCGGGAAACGGGAATGAACAATGAGCAGTTCTTC	CALRETGMNNEQFF
many	TRBV20-1	-	12	TRBJ2-1	TGCAGTGCTAGGGAGACGGCGGGGCAGCAGTTCTTC	CSARETAGQQFF
-	TRBV27	-	12	TRBJ2-1	TGTGCCAGCAGTTTAGGCGGGAATGAGAGGTTCTTC	CASSLGGNERFF
-	TRBV11-2	TRBD2	15	TRBJ2-1	TGTGCCAGCAGTCTAGCGGGATGGGCGGGTAATGAGCAGTTCTTC	CASSLAGWAGNEQFF
-	TRBV7-3	TRBD1	13	TRBJ1-1	TGTGCCAACAGCTCAGACAGGGACACTGAGGCTTTCTTT	CANSSDRDTEAFF
-	TRBV19	TRBD1	16	TRBJ2-7	TGTGCCAGTAGTATTGCAGCGACAGGGTCCACCTACGAGCAGTACTTC	CASSIAATGSTYEQYF
many	TRBV14	-	16	TRBJ1-1	TGTGCCAGCAGCCCACACCTCATGAGTGCTAATACTGAAGCTTTCTTT	CASSPHLMSANTEAFF
-	TRBV5-1	-	13	TRBJ2-1	TGCGCCAGCAGCCTGGACATGAACAATGAGCAGTTCTTC	CASSLDMNNEQFF
-	TRBV28	-	12	TRBJ1-1	TGTGCCAGCAGTTTAATAGCCAGGGGAGCTTCCTTT	CASSLIARGASF
few	TRBV7-9	-	13	TRBJ1-5	TGTGCCAGCAGCTTAGGGGGTAGTCAGCCCCAGCATTTT	CASSLGGSQPQHF
-	TRBV12-3/TRBV12-4	TRBD2	15	TRBJ2-1	TGTGCCAGCAGTCCCACTAGCGGGGCTATCAATGAGCAGTTCTTC	CASSPTSGAINEQFF
-	TRBV18	TRBD2	15	TRBJ2-1	TGTGCCAGCTCACCGGGGCGGGAGGGCCTAAGTGAGCAGTTCTTC	CASSPGREGLSEQFF
-	TRBV7-2	TRBD1	14	TRBJ2-3	TGTGCCAGAAGCTTAGGGGGCAGCTCAGATACGCAGTATTTT	CARSLGGSSDTQYF
many	TRBV7-2	-	14	TRBJ2-3	TGTGCCAGCAGCTTGGGTCTAGCTCCAGATACGCAGTATTTT	CASSLGLAPDTQYF
many	TRBV20-1	TRBD1	15	TRBJ1-5	TGCAGTGCTGATTTAGGACAGGGGAATTATCAGCCCCAGCATTTT	CSADLGQGNYQPQHF
-	TRBV28	-	14	TRBJ2-7	TGTGCCTGCATGAGGACAGTGGGTACCTACGAGCAGTACTTC	CACMRTVGTYEQYF
-	TRBV5-1	-	15	TRBJ2-1	TGCGCCAGCAGCACCCGGACACGGGATTACAATGAGCAGTTCTTC	CASSTRTRDYNEQFF
few	TRBV2	-	14	TRBJ1-1	TGTGCCAGCAGTGAATTGGGGGGTATCACTGAAGCTTTCTTT	CASSELGGITEAFF
few	TRBV11-2	-	14	TRBJ1-2	TGTGCCAGCAGTAGCGTTATCGCTAACTATGGCTACACCTTC	CASSSVIANYGYTF
-	TRBV5-1	TRBD2	17	TRBJ2-1	TGCGCCAGCAGCTTGGATCTCCTAGCGGGGGCCTACAATAAGCAGTTCTTC	CASSLDLLAGAYNKQFF
many	TRBV5-8	-	13	TRBJ1-5	TGTGCCAGCAGCCCCTACAGGGATCAGCCCCAGCATTTT	CASSPYRDQPQHF
-	TRBV3-1	TRBD2	16	TRBJ2-1	TGTGCCAGCAGCCCATCCGGGACTAGAAATGCCGTTGAGCAGTTCTTC	CASSPSGTRNAVEQFF
-	TRBV19	TRBD2	14	TRBJ2-5	TGTGCCAGTAGGACTAGCGGGAGAAAAGAGACCCAGTACTTC	CASRTSGRKETQYF
-	TRBV6-5	TRBD2	14	TRBJ2-1	TGTGCCAGCAGTTACCTAGCGGGAGGGGATGAGCAGTTCTTC	CASSYLAGGDEQFF
many	TRBV28	-	15	TRBJ2-1	TGTGCCAGCAGGGAGAGCGGAGTACCCTACAATGAGCAGTTCTTC	CASRESGVPYNEQFF
many	TRBV27	-	16	TRBJ2-1	TGTGCCAGCAGTTTAGGGGGTCGCGGTTCCTACAATGAGCAGTTCTTC	CASSLGGRGSYNEQFF
-	TRBV20-1	TRBD2	19	TRBJ2-7	TGCAGTGCTAGAGATCCGACTAGCCTCGTTGTGGCGTCCTCCTACGAGCAGTACTTC	CSARDPTSLVVASSYEQYF
many	TRBV15	-	16	TRBJ1-3	TGTGCCACCAGCAGCACAACAGGGTTCTCTGGAAACACCATATATTTT	CATSSTTGFSGNTIYF
many	TRBV28	-	14	TRBJ2-1	TGTGCCAGCAGTGGACAGCTTCATCACAATGAGCAGTTCTTC	CASSGQLHHNEQFF
-	TRBV19	TRBD1	13	TRBJ2-7	TGTGCCAGTAGTCAGGACAGGGAAGACGAGCAGTACTTC	CASSQDREDEQYF
-	TRBV11-2	-	16	TRBJ2-2	TGTGCCAGCAAGGACGAAGCGCTTTCGAACACCGGGGAGCTGTTTTTT	CASKDEALSNTGELFF
-	TRBV28	-	11	TRBJ2-5	TGTGCCAGCAGAGAGCAAGAGACCCAGTACTTT	CASREQETQYF
many	TRBV12-3/TRBV12-4	-	12	TRBJ1-1	TGTGCCATCGAGACGGCCAGCACTGAAGCTTTCTTT	CAIETASTEAFF
-	TRBV27	-	16	TRBJ2-3	TGTGCCAGCAGTCAGACCGGGAGACAGACCTACAATGAGCAGTTCTTT	CASSQTGRQTYNEQFF
-	TRBV28	TRBD1	16	TRBJ2-3	TGTGCCAGCATCCCGGCGGGTCAGGGGGCGTCGGATACGCAGTATTTT	CASIPAGQGASDTQYF
-	TRBV2	-	13	TRBJ2-7	TGTGCCGTACACCGGGACGGCAATTACGAGCAGTACTTC	CAVHRDGNYEQYF
-	TRBV7-2	-	14	TRBJ2-2	TGTTCCAGCAGCTTAGTTTGGGGCACCGGGGAGCTGTTTTTT	CSSSLVWGTGELFF
-	TRBV20-1	-	13	TRBJ1-1	TGCAGTGCTAGAGGGCAGCGGAACGCTGAAGCTTTCTTT	CSARGQRNAEAFF
many	TRBV6-1	-	16	TRBJ2-3	TGTGCCAGCCGGAGAGGAGTCGGGACTTACACAGATACGCAGTATTTT	CASRRGVGTYTDTQYF
many	TRBV6-1	-	13	TRBJ1-5	TGTGCCAGCGTTGACAGAAGCAATCAGCCCCAGCATTTT	CASVDRSNQPQHF
many	TRBV7-2	-	13	TRBJ2-7	TGTGCCAGCAGCTTAAGTCACCCCTACGAGCAGTACTTC	CASSLSHPYEQYF
few	TRBV7-2	-	14	TRBJ2-6	TGTGCCAGCAGCTCCGGGGGTGGGGCCAACGTCCTGACTTTC	CASSSGGGANVLTF
-	TRBV5-1	TRBD2	18	TRBJ2-7	TGCGCCAGCAGCTTCGGACTAGCGGGCGGATCATTCCACTACGAGCAGTACTTC	CASSFGLAGGSFHYEQYF
-	TRBV5-1	-	15	TRBJ1-5	TGCGCCAGCAGCTTGGCCGGGGACAGCAATCAGCCCCAGCATTTT	CASSLAGDSNQPQHF